Listed below are T cell receptor beta chains from one sample, sequenced in a study of early T cells in non-severe SARS-CoV-2 infection. Via MiXCR, TCRdb re-called the 5' RACE reads, giving one row per CDR3 protein. The sample lists over 70,000 distinct CDR3 sequences; about 15% were seen once. Specimen: whole blood. Receptors originate from an adult who was a healthcare worker with PCR-confirmed SARS-CoV-2 infection or an uninfected control (not recorded which). Both conserved end residues are part of each CDR3. D genes are given only for firm matches. Clone size is not always given. Where it is, it says once, few, many or a class for expanded clones.

>TRBV7-9|17|TRBD2|TRBJ2-1|.
TGTGCCAGCAGCCGGGACAGGGGACTAGCGGGACACAATGAGCAGTTCTTC
CASSRDRGLAGHNEQFF
>TRBV5-6|12|.|TRBJ1-1|few
TGTGCCAGCAGCTTGGCTTCCACTGAAGCTTTCTTT
CASSLASTEAFF
>TRBV7-9|13|TRBD1|TRBJ2-2|.
TGTGCCAGCAGCGGCAGGGGGCCCGGGGAGCTGTTTTTT
CASSGRGPGELFF
>TRBV11-2|17|.|TRBJ1-6|.
TGTGCCAGCAGCTTAGGGTTTGAGGGCGGCTATAATTCACCCCTCCACTTT
CASSLGFEGGYNSPLHF
>TRBV29-1|14|TRBD1|TRBJ2-7|.
TGCAGCGGCTTGGCGGGACAGGGGTCCTACGAGCAGTACTTC
CSGLAGQGSYEQYF
>TRBV18|13|.|TRBJ2-5|few
TGTGCCAGCTCACGGACCCCGCAAGAGACCCAGTACTTC
CASSRTPQETQYF
>TRBV25-1|12|.|TRBJ2-7|few
TGTGCCAGCAGTGACTCGGTCTACGAGCAGTACTTC
CASSDSVYEQYF
>TRBV28|13|.|TRBJ2-5|many
TGTGCCAGCAGGATGCAGGGGAGCGAGACCCAGTACTTC
CASRMQGSETQYF
>TRBV4-1|14|.|TRBJ2-5|.
TGCGCCAGCAGCCAAGAGAGGAGGGGCCAGACCCAGTACTTC
CASSQERRGQTQYF
>TRBV4-1|13|.|TRBJ2-7|.
TGCGCCAGCAGCCAAGTGGCTAGCTACGAGCAGTACTTC
CASSQVASYEQYF
>TRBV5-1|17|TRBD2|TRBJ2-3|few
TGCGCCAGCAGGGTGAGGGCCGGGAGGGGAAGCACAGATACGCAGTATTTT
CASRVRAGRGSTDTQYF
>TRBV9|14|.|TRBJ1-5|few
TGTGCCAGCAGCGTCACGGCTGGTGGGCAGCCCCAGCATTTT
CASSVTAGGQPQHF
>TRBV30|14|.|TRBJ2-2|.
TGTGCCTGGAATTTGCAGGGGGGCACCGGGGAGCTGTTTTTT
CAWNLQGGTGELFF
>TRBV27|15|.|TRBJ1-6|.
TGTGCCAGCAGTCCCCGCGGAGGACTAAATTCACCCCTCCACTTT
CASSPRGGLNSPLHF
>TRBV20-1|13|.|TRBJ1-3|few
TGCAGTGCTAGTACAGGGACAGGAAACACCATATATTTT
CSASTGTGNTIYF
>TRBV20-1|13|TRBD1|TRBJ1-6|.
TGCGGTGCCTCCCGACAGGGATCTTCACCCCTCCACTTT
CGASRQGSSPLHF
>TRBV11-2|14|.|TRBJ2-1|.
TGTGCCAGCAGCTTAGCGGGACAATACAATGAGCAGTTCTTC
CASSLAGQYNEQFF
>TRBV5-1|13|TRBD1|TRBJ1-2|.
TGCGCCAGCAGCTTGGCGGACAGGGAAGGCTACACCTTC
CASSLADREGYTF